This T cell receptor (beta chain) was sequenced for a study of blood T cell repertoires in COVID-19. Study details: COVID-19 samples from acute and convalescent phases originated in the United States, Italy and Spain.

The CDR3 covers 14 residues. Germline V CDR1 and CDR2: LNHNV, YYDKDF (reference sequence). V was pared by 8 bases and J by 1 base, with 12 bases between. In the authors' workflow: From reference gene primer amplification, estimates of nucleated cell counts were derived. Sequenced by immunoSEQ multiplex PCR; TCRdb stores in-frame clones only, minus some. The V and J calls and clone size are taken from that table; D and trimming were inferred from the DNA. Of tens of thousands of clones in the sample, around 83% were seen once. The rearrangement joins TRBV15 to TRBJ1-5, with D unclear. Sequencing used peripheral blood. This clonotype was obtained from a human donor with acute or convalescent COVID-19. The donor label of this sample is uncertain. The CDR3 bases are TGTGCCACCCAAAAATGGGAGAGCAATCAGCCCCAGCATTTT. Amino acids: CATQKWESNQPQHF.